These T cell receptor beta chains were read from a single sample in a study of T cells in Graves' hyperthyroidism and ophthalmopathy. TCRdb called the multiplex PCR reads again in MiXCR, with one record for every CDR3 protein. This sample has about 92,000 distinct CDR3 sequences; roughly 56% occur once, and the top ten carry 25% to 30%. Sample: blood. Every receptor here comes from a woman aged 40 to 50 with Graves' hyperthyroidism. Both conserved end residues are trimmed from each CDR3. D genes are given only for firm matches.

D: .; V: TRBV5-5; CDR3: ASSQDRGTGELF
D: .; V: TRBV20-1; CDR3: SAIIRQATYEQY
D: .; V: TRBV7-3; CDR3: AWKPQGDFGEQY
D: .; V: TRBV7-9; CDR3: ASSLAGGSQPQH
D: TRBD2; V: TRBV10-3; CDR3: AISVPSGSLMSEQY
D: TRBD2; V: TRBV29-1; CDR3: SVEDREGHAEA
D: .; V: TRBV13; CDR3: ASSLRGYEKLF
D: TRBD2; V: TRBV6-5; CDR3: ASSPGLAAPRTQY
D: TRBD1; V: TRBV7-2; CDR3: ASSSYRGRGEKLF
D: .; V: TRBV2; CDR3: ASRRGRVEKLF
D: .; V: TRBV19; CDR3: ACKTGREANVLT
D: .; V: TRBV29-1; CDR3: SSVGAVSGANVLT
D: TRBD1; V: TRBV2; CDR3: ASSEGQGQSSPLH
D: TRBD2; V: TRBV20-1; CDR3: SAGLAAYEQY
D: TRBD2; V: TRBV2; CDR3: ASSDDGLAGNTGELF
D: .; V: TRBV5-4; CDR3: ASSLRLRGVEETQY
D: .; V: TRBV10-3; CDR3: AICSARGGGGPSYEQY
D: .; V: TRBV28; CDR3: ASSLLLYEQY
D: .; V: TRBV12-3/TRBV12-4; CDR3: ASSSGTDSNQPQH
D: .; V: TRBV28; CDR3: ASSGYVDGRGETQY
D: .; V: TRBV5-4; CDR3: ASSQEIAQVGELF
D: .; V: TRBV7-9; CDR3: ASSLGSGRGGNTIY
D: .; V: TRBV19; CDR3: ASSIGGKNTEAF
D: TRBD1; V: TRBV5-1; CDR3: ASSLDFKGAKTGELF
D: .; V: TRBV7-9; CDR3: ASSGSGANTEAF
D: .; V: TRBV7-2; CDR3: ASSVLGARNANTIY
D: .; V: TRBV6-1; CDR3: ASRGASVAGSYGYT
D: .; V: TRBV5-1; CDR3: ASSSDRRYGYT
D: TRBD2; V: TRBV5-1; CDR3: ASKGTSGNTGELF
D: TRBD2; V: TRBV2; CDR3: ASSDAGLAGAIETQY
D: TRBD2; V: TRBV6-1; CDR3: AAGASGSSYEQY
D: TRBD1; V: TRBV5-1; CDR3: ASSLRDREGTEAF
D: TRBD2; V: TRBV7-2; CDR3: ASSLARGAETQY
D: TRBD1; V: TRBV20-1; CDR3: SARDTGGNTEAF
D: .; V: TRBV5-5; CDR3: ASSYDKVGETQY
D: TRBD1; V: TRBV9; CDR3: ASSPGTGFEKLF
D: TRBD1; V: TRBV7-9; CDR3: ASSQSGTGFREAF
D: .; V: TRBV15; CDR3: ATSRDKVNQPQH
D: TRBD1; V: TRBV20-1; CDR3: SARDREYTEAF
D: .; V: TRBV28; CDR3: ASSLLAGANQPQH